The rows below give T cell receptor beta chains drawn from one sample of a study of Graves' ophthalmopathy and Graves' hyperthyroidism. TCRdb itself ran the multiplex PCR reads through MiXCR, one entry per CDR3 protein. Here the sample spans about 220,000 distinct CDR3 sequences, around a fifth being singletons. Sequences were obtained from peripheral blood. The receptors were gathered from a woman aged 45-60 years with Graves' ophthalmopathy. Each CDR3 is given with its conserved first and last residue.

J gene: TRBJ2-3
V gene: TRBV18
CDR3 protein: CASSPPTLAPDTQYF

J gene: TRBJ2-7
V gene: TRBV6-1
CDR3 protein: CASQTGTDEQYF

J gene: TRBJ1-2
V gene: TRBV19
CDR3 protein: CASRSSAGEYGYTF

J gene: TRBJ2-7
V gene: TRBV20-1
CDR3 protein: CSARAESDEQYF

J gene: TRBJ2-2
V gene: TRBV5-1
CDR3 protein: CASSFGLAKTGAGELFF

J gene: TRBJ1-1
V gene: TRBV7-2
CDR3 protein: CASSPSVGANTEAFF

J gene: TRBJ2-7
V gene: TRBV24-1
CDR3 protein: CATSDQWTSGDEQYF

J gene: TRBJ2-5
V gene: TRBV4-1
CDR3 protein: CASSQVDTRDRRRTQYF

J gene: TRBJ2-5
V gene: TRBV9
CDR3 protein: CASSVSPLAKETQYF

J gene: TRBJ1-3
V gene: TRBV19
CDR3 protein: CASSRDHGSGNTIYF

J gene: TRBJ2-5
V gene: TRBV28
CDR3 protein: CASRPRDRGRRETQYF

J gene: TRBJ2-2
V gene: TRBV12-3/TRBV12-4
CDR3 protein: CASRPTSGRTTGELFF

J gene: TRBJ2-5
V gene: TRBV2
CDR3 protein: CASSEKRVPLGETQYF

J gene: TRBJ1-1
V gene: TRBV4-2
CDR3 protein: CASSQQGIGDTEAFF

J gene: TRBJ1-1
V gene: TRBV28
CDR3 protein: CASSLFGRGLSSEAFF

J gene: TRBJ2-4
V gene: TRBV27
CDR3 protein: CASSFAGQGELYF

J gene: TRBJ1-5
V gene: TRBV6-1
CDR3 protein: CASGQGRNNQPQHF

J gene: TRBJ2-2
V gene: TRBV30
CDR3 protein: CAWRTPLDTGELFF

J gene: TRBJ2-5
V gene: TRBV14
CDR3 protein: CASSQDLAGKETQYF

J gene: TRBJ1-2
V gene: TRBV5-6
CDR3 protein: CASSLTGDSNYGYTF

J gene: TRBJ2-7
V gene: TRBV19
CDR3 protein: CASSPQGLARYEQYF

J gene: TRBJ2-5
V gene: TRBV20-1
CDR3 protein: CSGRGGQETQYF

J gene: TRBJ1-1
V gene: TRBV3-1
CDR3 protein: CASSHRAAGYEAFF

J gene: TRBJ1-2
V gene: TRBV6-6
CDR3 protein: CASSSYGDGYTF

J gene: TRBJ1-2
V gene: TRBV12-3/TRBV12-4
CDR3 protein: CASSAGSGYTF

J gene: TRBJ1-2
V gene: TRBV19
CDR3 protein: CASSSPVRVNYGYSF

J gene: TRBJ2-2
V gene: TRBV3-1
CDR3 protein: CASSQERWTGELFF

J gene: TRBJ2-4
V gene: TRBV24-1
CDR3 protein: CATSEKRDPKNIQYF

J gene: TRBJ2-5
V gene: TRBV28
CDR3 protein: CASSLFRDLQETQYF

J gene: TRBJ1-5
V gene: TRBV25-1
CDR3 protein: CASSGGQTPNQPQHF

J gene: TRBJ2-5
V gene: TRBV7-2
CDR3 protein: CASSSCGPQETQYF

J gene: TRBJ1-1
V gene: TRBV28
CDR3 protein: CASGTANTEAFF